This T cell receptor (beta chain) was observed in a study of early T cells in non-severe SARS-CoV-2 infection. Study-wide background: Chains were unpaired, as sequencing was done on bulk RNA from unsorted whole blood.

Note on this clonotype: The antigen remains undetermined.

The V segment lost 2 bases and the J segment 8 bases; nucleotides outside the gene matches: 6. The CDR3 extends over 15 amino acids. Looked up from germline, CDR1 is LGHDT and CDR2 is YNNKEL (reference sequence). Study-wide points: Anti-spike CD8 specificities were favored by VDJdb matching, whose results missed private and CD4 specificities.

Separate cDNA molecules each had unique molecular identifiers attached to them. TCRdb reprocessed the 5' RACE reads via MiXCR and lists one record per CDR3 protein. Here the sample spans 20,000 to 25,000 distinct CDR3 sequences, nearly 5% being singletons. The sequence was collected from an adult who was a healthcare worker with PCR-confirmed SARS-CoV-2 infection or an uninfected control (not recorded which). Sequencing input: whole blood. The chain uses TRBV3-1 and TRBJ2-1, with 10 bases matching TRBD1. The CDR3 nucleotides read TGTGCCAGCAGCCAATACCCGGACAGGGGGTATGAGCAGTTCTTC. Its protein product is CASSQYPDRGYEQFF.